These 7 T cell receptor beta chains share one sample of origin, sequenced in a study of blood T cell repertoires in COVID-19. Measured with immunoSEQ multiplex PCR; TCRdb has only the in-frame clones, and not every one. The profile covers roughly 430,000 clones, with 88% appearing a single time and approximately 1.5% taken by the ten largest. Sequenced: PBMCs or T cells enriched from blood (not recorded which). The receptors derive from a young woman who had been exposed to COVID-19.

The chain combines TRBV15 with TRBJ2-7; 16 nucleotides match TRBD2. V lost 0 bases and J lost 5; bases outside the gene matches: 10. This CDR3 has 19 residues. The germline gives CDR1 LNHNV, CDR2 YYDKDF (reference sequence). The CDR3 DNA reads TGTGCCACCAGCAGAGAACCCGGGACTAGCGGGAGGGCCTTTCACGAGCAGTACTTC. Its protein product is CATSREPGTSGRAFHEQYF.

The rearrangement links TRBV7-9 to TRBJ2-7, with 7 positions matching TRBD2. Germline assignment: CDR1 SEHNR and CDR2 FQNEAQ (reference sequence). This CDR3 contains 18 residues. Losses at the gene ends were 1 base for V and 0 bases for J; bases not matched to a gene: 12. CDR3 protein: CASSLGIVSSGLSYEQYF. The CDR3 DNA reads TGTGCCAGCAGCTTAGGAATAGTGTCTAGCGGACTCTCCTACGAGCAGTACTTC.

In nucleotides, the CDR3 is TGTGCCATCAGTGATCTAGGGGCTCACACAGATACGCAGTATTTT. Protein: CAISDLGAHTDTQYF. The chain couples TRBV10-3 to TRBJ2-3; perhaps TRBD1 as D (5 bases). Germline-derived CDR1 and CDR2 are ENHRY and SYGVKD. CDR3 length: 15 amino acids. Trimming took 3 bases from V and 2 from J, leaving 12 bases between them.

The chain couples TRBV4-3 to TRBJ2-7, with 11 bases lining up with TRBD2. With V trimmed by 3 bases and J by 2 bases, 6 bases remained unmatched. Germline CDR1 LGHNA, CDR2 YSLEER. The CDR3 contains 16 residues. CDR3 residues: CASSQGHSGGAYEQYF. DNA of the CDR3: TGCGCCAGCAGCCAGGGACATAGCGGGGGGGCCTACGAGCAGTACTTC.

The V and J genes are TRBV6-5 and TRBJ1-5; TRBD1 aligns across 7 bases. The CDR3 sequence is 14 residues long. Germline trimming cut 7 bases from V and 3 bases from J; bases unmatched to any gene: 6. CDR1 and CDR2 (germline): MNHEY, SVGAGI. This CDR3 reads CASNPDRDNQPQHF. DNA for the CDR3: TGTGCCAGCAATCCTGACAGGGACAATCAGCCCCAGCATTTT.

The V gene is TRBV6-5, the J gene TRBJ1-4, with D possibly being TRBD1 (5 bases). This CDR3 spans 13 amino acids. Germline loops: CDR1 MNHEY, CDR2 SVGAGI. V lost 10 bases, J lost 3 bases, and 12 bases lay in between. CDR3 in amino acids: CATARVSNEKLFF. The DNA for the CDR3 is TGTGCCACGGCCAGGGTGTCTAATGAAAAACTGTTTTTT.

The chain combines TRBV5-1 with TRBJ1-2, with 11 positions matching TRBD1. The germline gives CDR1 SGHRS, CDR2 YFSETQ. V lost 4 bases to trimming and J lost 3 bases; unmatched junction nucleotides: 8. This CDR3 has 16 residues. CDR3: CASSLRTGGIDYGYTF. CDR3 DNA: TGCGCCAGCAGCCTAAGGACAGGGGGCATAGACTATGGCTACACCTTC. Filled out from reference TRBV5-1 and TRBJ1-2, the complete variable domain reads KAGVTQTPRYLIKTRGQQVTLSCSPISGHRSVSWYQQTPGQGLQFLFEYFSETQRNKGNFPGRFSGRQFSNSRSEMNVSTLELGDSALYLCASSLRTGGIDYGYTFGSGTRLTVV.